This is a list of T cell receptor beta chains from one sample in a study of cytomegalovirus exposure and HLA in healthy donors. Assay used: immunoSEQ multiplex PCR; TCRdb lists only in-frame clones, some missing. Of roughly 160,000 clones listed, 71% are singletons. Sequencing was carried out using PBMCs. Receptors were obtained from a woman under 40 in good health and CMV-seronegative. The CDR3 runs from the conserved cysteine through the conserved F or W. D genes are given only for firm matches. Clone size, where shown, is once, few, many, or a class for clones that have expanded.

cdr3_nt: TGCGCCAGCAGCTATTATACCGGGACTAGCGTCTCAAATGAGCAGTTCTTC; cdr3_aa: CASSYYTGTSVSNEQFF; v_call: TRBV4-1; clone_size: -; d_call: TRBD2; j_call: TRBJ2-1
cdr3_nt: TGCGCCAGCAGCGCGGGGGACTTCAACACTGAAGCTTTCTTT; cdr3_aa: CASSAGDFNTEAFF; v_call: TRBV5-1; clone_size: -; d_call: -; j_call: TRBJ1-1
cdr3_nt: TGCGCCACCAAGGACAGGGTGGGCACAGATACGCAGTATTTT; cdr3_aa: CATKDRVGTDTQYF; v_call: TRBV5-1; clone_size: -; d_call: TRBD1; j_call: TRBJ2-3
cdr3_nt: TGTGCCAGCAGCCCCCCGGCGGCCTCGGTTTCGGACAATGAGCAGTTCTTC; cdr3_aa: CASSPPAASVSDNEQFF; v_call: TRBV7-9; clone_size: -; d_call: -; j_call: TRBJ2-1
cdr3_nt: TGCGCCAGCAGCTTGTCGCAGGGGCGCTTCTACGAGCAGTACTTC; cdr3_aa: CASSLSQGRFYEQYF; v_call: TRBV5-1; clone_size: -; d_call: -; j_call: TRBJ2-7
cdr3_nt: TGTGCCAGCAGGGGAAGACAGGGTGGGGAAAAACTGTTTTTT; cdr3_aa: CASRGRQGGEKLFF; v_call: TRBV2; clone_size: few; d_call: TRBD1; j_call: TRBJ1-4
cdr3_nt: TGTGCCAGCAGTTACTCGGGGGCTACCACCGGGGAGCTGTTTTTT; cdr3_aa: CASSYSGATTGELFF; v_call: TRBV6-5; clone_size: -; d_call: -; j_call: TRBJ2-2
cdr3_nt: TGTGCCAGCAGTTCCCCGGGGTATTGGTGGTTCTTC; cdr3_aa: CASSSPGYWWFF; v_call: TRBV28; clone_size: once; d_call: -; j_call: TRBJ2-1
cdr3_nt: TGCGCCAGCAGCCATCGCGGGGAGGTGGTGACGGCACCCCTCCACTTT; cdr3_aa: CASSHRGEVVTAPLHF; v_call: TRBV4-3; clone_size: -; d_call: -; j_call: TRBJ1-6
cdr3_nt: TGTGCCAGTAGTATAGCGGGTGACTCCGAGCAGTACTTC; cdr3_aa: CASSIAGDSEQYF; v_call: TRBV19; clone_size: once; d_call: -; j_call: TRBJ2-7
cdr3_nt: TGCGCCAGCACCTCCTGGGGCGGCGGAAGCACAGATACGCAGTATTTT; cdr3_aa: CASTSWGGGSTDTQYF; v_call: TRBV5-1; clone_size: -; d_call: -; j_call: TRBJ2-3
cdr3_nt: TGTGCCAGCAGTGTTTGGGTTTATGGGGTAGCGGAAAAACTGTTTTTT; cdr3_aa: CASSVWVYGVAEKLFF; v_call: TRBV6-1; clone_size: many; d_call: -; j_call: TRBJ1-4
cdr3_nt: TGTGCCAGCAGCGCCGGGGACAAAACCTACAATGAGCAGTTCTTC; cdr3_aa: CASSAGDKTYNEQFF; v_call: TRBV9; clone_size: -; d_call: -; j_call: TRBJ2-1
cdr3_nt: TGTGCCAGCAGTGAAGCCCCAGGGATGAGGTCATCCCTCCACTTT; cdr3_aa: CASSEAPGMRSSLHF; v_call: TRBV6-1; clone_size: -; d_call: -; j_call: TRBJ1-6
cdr3_nt: TGTGCCAGCTCAGCCGGGACAGGGAATCAGCCCCAGCATTTT; cdr3_aa: CASSAGTGNQPQHF; v_call: TRBV18; clone_size: -; d_call: TRBD1; j_call: TRBJ1-5
cdr3_nt: TGTGCCAGCAGTGGTTTGAGCTCCTATAATTCACCCCTCCACTTT; cdr3_aa: CASSGLSSYNSPLHF; v_call: TRBV2; clone_size: -; d_call: -; j_call: TRBJ1-6
cdr3_nt: TGTGCCAGTAGAGGGACAGCAACTAATGAAAAACTGTTTTTT; cdr3_aa: CASRGTATNEKLFF; v_call: TRBV19; clone_size: -; d_call: TRBD1; j_call: TRBJ1-4
cdr3_nt: TGCGCCAGCAGCCTCATGGGACTAGCGGGGAACACCGGGGAGCTGTTTTTT; cdr3_aa: CASSLMGLAGNTGELFF; v_call: TRBV4-1; clone_size: -; d_call: TRBD2; j_call: TRBJ2-2
cdr3_nt: TGTGCCAGCAGCTTGGTAGCGGGGGCCACCGGGGAGCTGTTTTTT; cdr3_aa: CASSLVAGATGELFF; v_call: TRBV5-4; clone_size: few; d_call: TRBD2; j_call: TRBJ2-2
cdr3_nt: TGCGCCAGCAGCTCCCTGACTAGCGGGGGATGGACCGGGGAGCTGTTTTTT; cdr3_aa: CASSSLTSGGWTGELFF; v_call: TRBV4-3; clone_size: -; d_call: TRBD2; j_call: TRBJ2-2
cdr3_nt: TGTGCCAGCAGCCTGGGGCGGGGACCAAATCAGCCCCAGCATTTT; cdr3_aa: CASSLGRGPNQPQHF; v_call: TRBV4-2; clone_size: -; d_call: -; j_call: TRBJ1-5
cdr3_nt: TGTGCCAGCAGTTACTCAACAGGGGCCTTCGGTGGTGGCTACACCTTC; cdr3_aa: CASSYSTGAFGGGYTF; v_call: TRBV6-5; clone_size: few; d_call: TRBD1; j_call: TRBJ1-2
cdr3_nt: TGTGCCAGCAGCTTAATGTCAGGGGGCGCGGGGACCCAGTACTTC; cdr3_aa: CASSLMSGGAGTQYF; v_call: TRBV13; clone_size: -; d_call: TRBD1; j_call: TRBJ2-5
cdr3_nt: TGTGCCAGCAGTTTTTGGTCTAGCGGGAGGGCTCTGGTTGAGCAGTACTTC; cdr3_aa: CASSFWSSGRALVEQYF; v_call: TRBV28; clone_size: once; d_call: TRBD2; j_call: TRBJ2-7
cdr3_nt: TGCGCCAGCAGCCAAGATTGGGCTAGCGGATACAATGAGCAGTTCTTC; cdr3_aa: CASSQDWASGYNEQFF; v_call: TRBV4-3; clone_size: -; d_call: TRBD2; j_call: TRBJ2-1
cdr3_nt: TGTGCCAGCAGCTTCGAGAACTATGGCTACACCTTC; cdr3_aa: CASSFENYGYTF; v_call: TRBV5-6; clone_size: -; d_call: -; j_call: TRBJ1-2
cdr3_nt: TGTGCCAGCAGTTACTCTTCAGGGAGGGAGACCCAGTACTTC; cdr3_aa: CASSYSSGRETQYF; v_call: TRBV6-5; clone_size: once; d_call: -; j_call: TRBJ2-5
cdr3_nt: TGTGCCAGCAGTGAAGAGAATCAGCGGTTCGGTTATACGCAGTATTTT; cdr3_aa: CASSEENQRFGYTQYF; v_call: TRBV2; clone_size: -; d_call: -; j_call: TRBJ2-3
cdr3_nt: TGTGCCAGCATCGATGGTGTGGGGGCTACTGAAGCTTTCTTT; cdr3_aa: CASIDGVGATEAFF; v_call: TRBV6-5; clone_size: -; d_call: -; j_call: TRBJ1-1
cdr3_nt: TGTGCCAGCAGTGAGGGAAACACCGGGACAGATTATAATTCACCCCTCCACTTT; cdr3_aa: CASSEGNTGTDYNSPLHF; v_call: TRBV6-1; clone_size: -; d_call: TRBD1; j_call: TRBJ1-6
cdr3_nt: TGTGCCAGCAGCCTGTGGACAGGGAAAAGTAGTACGGGTTCACCCCTCCACTTT; cdr3_aa: CASSLWTGKSSTGSPLHF; v_call: TRBV7-9; clone_size: -; d_call: TRBD1; j_call: TRBJ1-6
cdr3_nt: TGCGCCAGCAGCCAAGAGGTACAAGACTATTACACCGGGGAGCTGTTTTTT; cdr3_aa: CASSQEVQDYYTGELFF; v_call: TRBV4-1; clone_size: -; d_call: -; j_call: TRBJ2-2
cdr3_nt: TGCAGCGTGAACAGGGCTGGTCAAGAGACCCAGTACTTC; cdr3_aa: CSVNRAGQETQYF; v_call: TRBV29-1; clone_size: -; d_call: -; j_call: TRBJ2-5
cdr3_nt: TGCGCCAGCGGCGGTGGTCCGAATCTTTACAATGAGCAGTTCTTC; cdr3_aa: CASGGGPNLYNEQFF; v_call: TRBV5-1; clone_size: once; d_call: -; j_call: TRBJ2-1
cdr3_nt: TGCGCCAGCAGCTTGGTGGGGGGGGACCCCTACGAGCAGTACTTC; cdr3_aa: CASSLVGGDPYEQYF; v_call: TRBV5-1; clone_size: few; d_call: TRBD2; j_call: TRBJ2-7
cdr3_nt: TGTGCCAGCAGTGCCAGCCGACTAGGCGGCGATACGCAGTATTTT; cdr3_aa: CASSASRLGGDTQYF; v_call: TRBV6-1; clone_size: -; d_call: -; j_call: TRBJ2-3
cdr3_nt: TGTGCCAGCAGTTACTCGTGGACAGCAAACTACGAGCAGTACTTC; cdr3_aa: CASSYSWTANYEQYF; v_call: TRBV6-5; clone_size: -; d_call: -; j_call: TRBJ2-7
cdr3_nt: TGTGCCAGCAGCCTAGGGAGTGGCGGGGGACATGAGCAGTACTTC; cdr3_aa: CASSLGSGGGHEQYF; v_call: TRBV11-2; clone_size: -; d_call: -; j_call: TRBJ2-7
cdr3_nt: TGTGCCAGCAGTTTTTTTTGGGCATCGGATCAGCCCCAGCATTTT; cdr3_aa: CASSFFWASDQPQHF; v_call: TRBV28; clone_size: -; d_call: -; j_call: TRBJ1-5
cdr3_nt: TGCAGTGCTAATTCGGGGGACATTCAGTACTTC; cdr3_aa: CSANSGDIQYF; v_call: TRBV20-1; clone_size: few; d_call: -; j_call: TRBJ2-4